The 14 T cell receptor beta chains reported below all come from one sample, sequenced in a study of identical twins. TCRdb re-derived calls from the 5' RACE reads in MiXCR, one entry per CDR3 protein. Of over 500,000 distinct CDR3 sequences detected, 20% to 25% appear once; the ten largest clones hold under 0.95%. The sample was also linked to a second study, of T cells expressing NK-cell markers.

Sequenced sample: CD4+ T cells sorted from blood. The source is a woman in her late teens or twenties in good health.

In its sample, this clonotype was seen a few times. This chain joins TRBV6-1 and TRBJ1-3, with D unresolved. The germline CDR1 and CDR2 sequences are MNHNS and SASEGT. The CDR3 runs 13 residues. V was pared by 6 bases and J by 0 bases, with 6 bases between. The CDR3 protein is CASRVASGNTIYF. Here the CDR3 DNA reads TGTGCCAGCAGGGTTGCCTCTGGAAACACCATATATTTT.

In this sample, this clonotype turned up a few times. For the CDR3, the DNA is TGTGCCAGCAGTGAATTAGGGGGACAGGGGATAGGGGATACGCAGTATTTT. Its translation is CASSELGGQGIGDTQYF. This chain connects TRBV25-1 to TRBJ2-3; 10 bases line up with TRBD1. The germline V gene has CDR1 MGHDK and CDR2 SYGVNS. The CDR3 has 17 residues. The V gene end was trimmed by 1 base and the J gene end by 6 bases; junction bases not matched to a gene: 10.

This clonotype came up a few times. This chain links TRBV6-1 with TRBJ2-4; TRBD1 aligns across 8 bases. The CDR3 is 13 residues long. Germline values: CDR1 MNHNS, CDR2 SASEGT. Trimming removed 10 bases from V and 6 bases from J; junction bases left unmatched: 8. CDR3 sequence (DNA): TGTGCCACCTCGACAGGGGTGGGAAACATTCAGTACTTC. Its protein is CATSTGVGNIQYF.

This clonotype was seen many times. The chain joins TRBV20-1 to TRBJ2-1; 11 nucleotides agree with TRBD2. The germline gives CDR1 DFQATT, CDR2 SNEGSKA (reference sequence). This CDR3 region has 13 residues. The CDR3: CSVGTSGYNEQFF. In DNA form, the CDR3 reads TGCAGCGTCGGGACTAGCGGCTACAATGAGCAGTTCTTC.

The J gene is TRBJ2-7, the V gene TRBV29-1; D gene ambiguous. CDR1 and CDR2 from the germline V gene are SQVTM and ANQGSEA. CDR3 length: 11 amino acids. Trimming pared 7 bases from V and 6 bases from J, leaving 13 bases between. CDR3 region: CSASLGSEQYF. Written as DNA, the CDR3 is TGCAGCGCCTCACTGGGTAGCGAGCAGTACTTC.

The genes are TRBV14 and TRBJ1-1; possibly TRBD1 for D (6 bases). From germline, CDR1 is SGHDN and CDR2 FVKESK. This CDR3 is built from 15 residues. The ends were cut back, 2 bases at V and 5 bases at J, with 15 bases in the middle. CDR3 sequence: CASSQTRGVRTEAFF. The CDR3 coding sequence is TGTGCCAGCAGCCAAACGAGGGGGGTCCGGACTGAAGCTTTCTTT. The whole variable domain, filled in from reference TRBV14 and TRBJ1-1, reads EAGVTQFPSHSVIEKGQTVTLRCDPISGHDNLYWYRRVMGKEIKFLLHFVKESKQDESGMPNNRFLAERTGGTYSTLKVQPAELEDSGVYFCASSQTRGVRTEAFFGQGTRLTVV.

This clonotype was found many times. J is TRBJ2-5 and V is TRBV10-3; no clear D. Trimming took off 0 bases at V and 2 bases at J, with 7 bases between the two ends. This CDR3 contains 14 residues. Germline CDR1 is ENHRY and CDR2 is SYGVKD. CDR3 sequence (DNA): TGTGCCATCAGTGAGTCGACCAGACAAGAGACCCAGTACTTC. As protein: CAISESTRQETQYF.

The table lists this clonotype with a few counts. The chain has TRBV10-3 and TRBJ1-5; 8 positions match TRBD1. CDR1 and CDR2 (germline): ENHRY, SYGVKD. The J segment lost 4 bases and the V segment lost 6 bases, leaving 5 bases of the junction unmatched. The CDR3 loop spans 14 amino acids. The CDR3 spells CAISGTGGNQPQHF. In DNA form, the CDR3 reads TGTGCCATCAGCGGTACAGGGGGTAATCAGCCCCAGCATTTT.

The CDR3 loop is CSATRDPTYEQYF. CDR3 nucleotide sequence: TGCAGTGCTACACGGGATCCCACCTACGAGCAGTACTTC. The gene calls are TRBV20-1 and TRBJ2-7; weak D call: TRBD2 (5 bases). Trimming pared 4 bases from V and 2 bases from J, leaving 12 bases between. CDR1 and CDR2 (germline): DFQATT, SNEGSKA (reference sequence). This CDR3 is built from 13 residues.

The genes are TRBV2 and TRBJ2-1; 8 positions match TRBD2. Trimming removed 5 bases from V and 4 bases from J; junction bases left unmatched: 13. The CDR3 extends over 17 amino acids. The germline V gene has CDR1 SNHLY and CDR2 FYNNEI. The chain's CDR3 is CASSCPGREDGYNEQFF. The CDR3 DNA reads as TGTGCCAGCAGTTGCCCCGGGCGGGAGGACGGGTACAATGAGCAGTTCTTC.

This clonotype was picked up a small number of times. The CDR3 region is CASSQDWYAEAFF. CDR3 coding DNA: TGCGCCAGCAGCCAAGATTGGTATGCTGAAGCTTTCTTT. V is TRBV4-3 and J is TRBJ1-1; the D is unclear. Trimming cost V 0 bases and J 6 bases, with 8 bases left between them. This CDR3 has 13 residues. Germline assignment: CDR1 LGHNA and CDR2 YSLEER.

The chain has TRBV20-1 and TRBJ2-3, with unresolved D. Germline V gives CDR1 DFQATT, CDR2 SNEGSKA (reference sequence). This CDR3 is 16 amino acids long. Trimming pared 2 bases from V and 2 bases from J, leaving 17 bases between. The DNA for the CDR3 is TGCAGTGCTAGACCCCAAGCGTTCCCCATCACAGATACGCAGTATTTT. It codes for CSARPQAFPITDTQYF.

The table lists this clonotype with a few counts. This rearrangement joins TRBV7-9 to TRBJ2-6; D ambiguous. Germline V CDR1 and CDR2: SEHNR, FQNEAQ (reference sequence). This CDR3 has 15 residues. The germline V and J ends were trimmed by 4 bases and 0 bases, with 7 bases remaining between them. CDR3 nucleotide sequence: TGTGCCAGCAGCTCCCAGGCCTCTGGGGCCAACGTCCTGACTTTC. It encodes CASSSQASGANVLTF.

This clonotype came up a few times. J is TRBJ2-3 and V is TRBV20-1; 10 positions agree with TRBD1. CDR1 is DFQATT, CDR2 SNEGSKA, per germline (reference sequence). The CDR3 sequence is 14 residues long. V was clipped by 5 bases and J by 4 bases; unmatched bases: 6. CDR3: CSAGTGAEADTQYF. DNA for the CDR3: TGCAGTGCTGGGACAGGGGCCGAGGCAGATACGCAGTATTTT.